This entry concerns a single T cell receptor (beta chain). Its antigen is undetermined. This sample is drawn from a study of response to subunit inactivated influenza vaccine. The study, taken as a whole, reports: A suggestion made by the authors is that each seasonal influenza vaccination recruits few new T cells.

TCRdb processed the RT-PCR reads anew with MiXCR; each CDR3 protein has one entry. The sample lists roughly 500,000 distinct CDR3 sequences; 16% were seen once. The germline V gene encodes CDR1 SQVTM and CDR2 ANQGSEA. Deletions cut 6 bases from V and 6 bases from J, with 12 bases between. The CDR3 spans 11 residues. V usage is TRBV29-1 and J usage is TRBJ2-7; D may be TRBD2 (6 bases). The specimen comprised CD4+ T cells sorted from PBMCs, sampled roughly 24 months after vaccination. The TCR originated in a man between 50 and 69 years old who received an inactivated influenza vaccine. CDR3 region: CSVTLGGEQYF. The CDR3 coding sequence is TGCAGCGTCACACTGGGGGGCGAGCAGTACTTC.